In this sample, the clone carrying this T cell receptor beta chain turned up a few times. Germline trimming cut 4 bases from V and 4 bases from J; bases unmatched to any gene: 6. This CDR3 is 15 amino acids long. The V gene's germline CDR1 is SGHRS and CDR2 YFSETQ. Clones were read by immunoSEQ multiplex PCR, and TCRdb kept only the in-frame ones, dropping some. The sample records around 190,000 clones, 65% to 85% being singletons. This sample was taken from a study of blood T cell repertoires in COVID-19. The sequence was collected from a woman aged 25 to 39 who had recovered from COVID-19. This chain connects TRBV5-1 to TRBJ2-1; TRBD1 matches at 9 bases. Sequencing was performed on PBMCs or T cells enriched from blood (not recorded which). In DNA, the CDR3 is TGCGCCAGCAGCACGGACAGGGGTGGGTACAATGAGCAGTTCTTC. Residues: CASSTDRGGYNEQFF.